The source of this T cell receptor beta chain is a study of post-analysis software for immune sequencing data. Whole-study context: Disease trajectories encompassed relapsing-remitting, secondary progressive and progressive-relapsing multiple sclerosis. Notes on the study in general: Included in a set of several TRBV segments more frequent in patients than controls were TRBV5-6, TRBV5-1 and TRBV20-1.

J lost 11 bases, V lost 6 bases, and 8 bases had no gene match. The CDR3 runs 13 residues. Per the germline V gene, CDR1 is MNHEY and CDR2 is SVGEGT. In the case of this clonotype: Its antigen remains unidentified.

Carried by the TCR beta cDNA libraries were unique molecular identifiers. Via MiXCR, TCRdb re-called the PCR reads, giving one row per CDR3 protein. Here the sample spans approximately 730,000 distinct CDR3 sequences, 25% to 30% being singletons. This sequence originates from a girl aged 5 to 17 with multiple sclerosis. The chain couples TRBV6-2 or TRBV6-3 to TRBJ2-3; 10 bases match TRBD2. The sample taken for sequencing was blood. As DNA, the CDR3 is TGTGCCAGCAGCCCCACTAAGCGGGAGGGGCAGTATTTT. Its protein product is CASSPTKREGQYF.